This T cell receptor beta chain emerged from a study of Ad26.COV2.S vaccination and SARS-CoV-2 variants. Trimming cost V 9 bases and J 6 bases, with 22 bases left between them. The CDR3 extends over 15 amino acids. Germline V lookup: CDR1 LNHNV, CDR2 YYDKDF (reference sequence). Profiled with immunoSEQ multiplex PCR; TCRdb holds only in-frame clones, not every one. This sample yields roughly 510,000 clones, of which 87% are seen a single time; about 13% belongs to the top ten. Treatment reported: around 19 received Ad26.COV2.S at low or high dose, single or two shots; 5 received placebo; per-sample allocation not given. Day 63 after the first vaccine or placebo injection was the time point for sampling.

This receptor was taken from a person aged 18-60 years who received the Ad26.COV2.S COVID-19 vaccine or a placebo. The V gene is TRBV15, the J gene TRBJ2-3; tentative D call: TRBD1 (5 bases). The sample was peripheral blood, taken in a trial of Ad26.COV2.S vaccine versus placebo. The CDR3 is CATETGQGRSDTQYF. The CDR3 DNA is TGTGCCACAGAAACGGGTCAGGGTAGATCTGATACGCAGTATTTT.